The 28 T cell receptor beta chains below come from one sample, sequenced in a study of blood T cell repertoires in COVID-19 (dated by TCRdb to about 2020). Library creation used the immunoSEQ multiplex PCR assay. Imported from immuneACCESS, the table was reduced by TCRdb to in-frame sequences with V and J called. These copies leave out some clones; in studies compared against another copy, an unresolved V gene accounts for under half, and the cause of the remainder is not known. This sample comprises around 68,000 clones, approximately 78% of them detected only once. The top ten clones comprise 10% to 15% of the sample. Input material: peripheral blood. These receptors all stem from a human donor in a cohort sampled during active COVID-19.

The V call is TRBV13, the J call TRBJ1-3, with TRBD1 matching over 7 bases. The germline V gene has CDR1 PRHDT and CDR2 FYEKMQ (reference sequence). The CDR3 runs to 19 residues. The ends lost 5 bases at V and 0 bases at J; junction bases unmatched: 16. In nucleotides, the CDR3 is TGTGCCAGCAGCCGGACCGGGACAGAGATGATTTACTCTGGAAACACCATATATTTT. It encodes CASSRTGTEMIYSGNTIYF.

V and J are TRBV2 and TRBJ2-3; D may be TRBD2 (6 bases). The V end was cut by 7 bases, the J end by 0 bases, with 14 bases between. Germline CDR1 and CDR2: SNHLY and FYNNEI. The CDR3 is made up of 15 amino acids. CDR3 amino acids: CASMGLAWSTDTQYF. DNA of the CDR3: TGTGCCAGCATGGGGCTAGCGTGGAGCACAGATACGCAGTATTTT.

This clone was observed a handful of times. CDR3 in DNA: TGCAGCGTGGGGCTTCCGGGAGTTACCGGGGAGCTGTTTTTT. It codes for CSVGLPGVTGELFF. The chain is built from TRBV29-1 and TRBJ2-2, with D possibly TRBD2 on 6 matching bases. CDR3 length: 14 amino acids. Germline CDR1 and CDR2: SQVTM and ANQGSEA. The V end lost 6 bases, the J end lost 5 bases, and 16 bases lay between the germline ends.

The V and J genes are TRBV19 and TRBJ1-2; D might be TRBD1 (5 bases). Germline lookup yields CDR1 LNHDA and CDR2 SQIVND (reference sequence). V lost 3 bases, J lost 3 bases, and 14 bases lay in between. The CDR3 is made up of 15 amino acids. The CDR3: CASSISPGFHYGYTF. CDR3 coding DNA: TGTGCCAGTAGTATCTCTCCAGGGTTCCACTATGGCTACACCTTC.

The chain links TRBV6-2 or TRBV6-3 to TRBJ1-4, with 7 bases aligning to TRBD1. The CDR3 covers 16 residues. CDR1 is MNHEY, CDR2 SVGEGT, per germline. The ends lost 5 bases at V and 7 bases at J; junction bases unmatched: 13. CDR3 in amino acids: CASSAPSTGFGEKLFF. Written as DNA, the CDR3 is TGTGCCAGCAGTGCCCCCTCGACAGGGTTTGGTGAAAAACTGTTTTTT.

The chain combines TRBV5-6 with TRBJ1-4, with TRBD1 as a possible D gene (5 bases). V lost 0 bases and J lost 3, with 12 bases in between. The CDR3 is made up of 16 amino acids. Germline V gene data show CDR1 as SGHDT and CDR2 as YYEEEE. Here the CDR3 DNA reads TGTGCCAGCAGCTTGGGATTCCAGGGTGCTAATGAAAAACTGTTTTTT. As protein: CASSLGFQGANEKLFF.

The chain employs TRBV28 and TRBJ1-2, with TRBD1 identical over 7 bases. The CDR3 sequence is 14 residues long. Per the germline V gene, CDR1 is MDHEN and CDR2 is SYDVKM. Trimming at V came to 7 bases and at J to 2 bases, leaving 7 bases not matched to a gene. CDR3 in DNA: TGTGCCAGCAAATGGGACAGCCAAAACTATGGCTACACCTTC. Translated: CASKWDSQNYGYTF.

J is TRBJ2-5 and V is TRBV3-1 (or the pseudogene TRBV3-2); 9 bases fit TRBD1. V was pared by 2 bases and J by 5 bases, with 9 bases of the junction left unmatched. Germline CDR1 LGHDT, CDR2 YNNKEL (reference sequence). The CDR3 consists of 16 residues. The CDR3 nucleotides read TGTGCCAGCAGCCAAACGACAGGGGGATGGGGCGAGACCCAGTACTTC. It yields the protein CASSQTTGGWGETQYF.

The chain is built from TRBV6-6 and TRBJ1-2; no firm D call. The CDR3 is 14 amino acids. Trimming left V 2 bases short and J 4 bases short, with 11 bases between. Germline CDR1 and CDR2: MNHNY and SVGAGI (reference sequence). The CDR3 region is CASSYHPESYGYTF. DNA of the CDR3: TGTGCCAGCAGTTACCATCCCGAGTCCTATGGCTACACCTTC.

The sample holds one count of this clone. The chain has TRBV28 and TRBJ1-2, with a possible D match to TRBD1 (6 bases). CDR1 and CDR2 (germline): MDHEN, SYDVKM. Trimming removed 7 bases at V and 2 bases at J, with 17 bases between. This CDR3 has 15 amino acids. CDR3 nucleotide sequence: TGTGCCAGCACCCCTAACAGGGCGAGAAACTATGGCTACACCTTC. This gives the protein CASTPNRARNYGYTF.

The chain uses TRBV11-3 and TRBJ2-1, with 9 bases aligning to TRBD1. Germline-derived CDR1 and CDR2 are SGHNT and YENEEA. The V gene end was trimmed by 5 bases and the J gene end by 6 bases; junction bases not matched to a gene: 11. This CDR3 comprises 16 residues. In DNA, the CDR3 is TGTGCCAGCAGCCCCCGGGGCGGGACAGGGAGCAATGAGCAGTTCTTC. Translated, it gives CASSPRGGTGSNEQFF. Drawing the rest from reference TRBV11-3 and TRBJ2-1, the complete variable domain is EAGVVQSPRYKIIEKKQPVAFWCNPISGHNTLYWYLQNLGQGPELLIRYENEEAVDDSQLPKDRFSAERLKGVDSTLKIQPAELGDSAVYLCASSPRGGTGSNEQFFGPGTRLTVL.

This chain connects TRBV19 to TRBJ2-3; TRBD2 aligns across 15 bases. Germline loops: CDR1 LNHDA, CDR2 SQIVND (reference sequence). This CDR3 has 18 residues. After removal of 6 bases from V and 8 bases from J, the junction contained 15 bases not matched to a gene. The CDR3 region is CASRPGTSGGKTLGTQYF. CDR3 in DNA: TGTGCCAGTAGACCCGGGACTAGCGGGGGGAAGACACTAGGTACGCAGTATTTT.

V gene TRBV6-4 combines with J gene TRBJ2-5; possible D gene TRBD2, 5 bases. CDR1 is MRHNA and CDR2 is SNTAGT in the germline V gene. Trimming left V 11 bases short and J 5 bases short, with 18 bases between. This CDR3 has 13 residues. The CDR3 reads CAGRGGSWETQYF. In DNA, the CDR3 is TGTGCCGGACGTGGAGGTTCTTGGGAGACCCAGTACTTC.

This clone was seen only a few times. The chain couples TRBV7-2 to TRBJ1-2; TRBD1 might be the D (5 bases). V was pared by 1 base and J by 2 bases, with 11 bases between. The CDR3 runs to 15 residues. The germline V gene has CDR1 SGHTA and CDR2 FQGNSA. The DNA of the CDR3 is TGTGCCAGCAGCTTAGTGCTGGGGGGAAACTATGGCTACACCTTC. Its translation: CASSLVLGGNYGYTF.

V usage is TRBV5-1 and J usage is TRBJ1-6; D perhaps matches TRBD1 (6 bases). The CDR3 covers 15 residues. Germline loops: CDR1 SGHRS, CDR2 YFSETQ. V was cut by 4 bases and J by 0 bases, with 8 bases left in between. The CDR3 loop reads CASSPDSSYNSPLHF. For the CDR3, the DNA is TGCGCCAGCAGCCCGGACAGCTCCTATAATTCACCCCTCCACTTT.

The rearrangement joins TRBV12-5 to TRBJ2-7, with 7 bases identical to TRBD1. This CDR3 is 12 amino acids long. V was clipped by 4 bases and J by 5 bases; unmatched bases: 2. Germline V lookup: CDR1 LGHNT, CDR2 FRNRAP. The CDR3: CASGSQGDEQYF. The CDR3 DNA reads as TGTGCTAGTGGTTCGCAGGGGGACGAGCAGTACTTC.

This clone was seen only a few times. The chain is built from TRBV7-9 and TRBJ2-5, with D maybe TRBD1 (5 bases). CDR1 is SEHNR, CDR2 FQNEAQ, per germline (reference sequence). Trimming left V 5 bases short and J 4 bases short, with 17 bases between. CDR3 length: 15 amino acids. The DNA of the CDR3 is TGTGCCAGCAGCACGCGGCTCCTAGGGGTAGAGACCCAGTACTTC. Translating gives CASSTRLLGVETQYF. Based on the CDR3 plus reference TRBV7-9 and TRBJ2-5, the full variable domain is DTGVSQNPRHKITKRGQNVTFRCDPISEHNRLYWYRQTLGQGPEFLTYFQNEAQLEKSRLLSDRFSAERPKGSFSTLEIQRTEQGDSAMYLCASSTRLLGVETQYFGPGTRLLVL.

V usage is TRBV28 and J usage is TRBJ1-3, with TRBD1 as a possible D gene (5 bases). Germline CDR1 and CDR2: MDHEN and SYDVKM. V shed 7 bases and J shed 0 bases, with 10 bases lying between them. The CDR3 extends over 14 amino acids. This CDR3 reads CASTQGSSGNTIYF. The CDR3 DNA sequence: TGTGCCAGCACTCAGGGAAGCTCTGGAAACACCATATATTTT. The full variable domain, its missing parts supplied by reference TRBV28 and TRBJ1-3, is DVKVTQSSRYLVKRTGEKVFLECVQDMDHENMFWYRQDPGLGLRLIYFSYDVKMKEKGDIPEGYSVSREKKERFSLILESASTNQTSMYLCASTQGSSGNTIYFGEGSWLTVV.

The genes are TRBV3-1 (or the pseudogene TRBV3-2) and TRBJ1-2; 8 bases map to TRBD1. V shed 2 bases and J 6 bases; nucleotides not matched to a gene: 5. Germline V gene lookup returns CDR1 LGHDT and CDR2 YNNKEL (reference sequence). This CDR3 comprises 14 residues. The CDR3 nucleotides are TGTGCCAGCAGCCAACAGGACAGGGAAAATGGCTACACCTTC. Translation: CASSQQDRENGYTF.

CDR3 bases: TGTGCCAGTAGTCCCAGGGCCTATAGCAATCAGCCCCAGCATTTT. Its protein product is CASSPRAYSNQPQHF. This chain connects TRBV19 to TRBJ1-5; TRBD1 is a possible D gene (5 bases). Germline lookup yields CDR1 LNHDA and CDR2 SQIVND (reference sequence). The CDR3 consists of 15 residues. V dropped 5 bases and J dropped 0 bases, with 11 bases sitting between them.

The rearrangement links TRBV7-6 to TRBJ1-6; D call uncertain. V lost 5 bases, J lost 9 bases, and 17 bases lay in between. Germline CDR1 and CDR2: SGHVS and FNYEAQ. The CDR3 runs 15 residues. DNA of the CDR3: TGTGCCAGCAGCCCGTCCGGGAGCTCGGGTTCACCCCTCCACTTT. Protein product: CASSPSGSSGSPLHF.

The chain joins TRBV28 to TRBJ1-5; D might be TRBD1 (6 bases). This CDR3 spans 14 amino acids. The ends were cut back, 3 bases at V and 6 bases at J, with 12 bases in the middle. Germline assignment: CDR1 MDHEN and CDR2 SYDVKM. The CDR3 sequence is CASSLGGAVQPQHF. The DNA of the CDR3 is TGTGCCAGCAGTTTGGGGGGGGCGGTTCAGCCCCAGCATTTT.

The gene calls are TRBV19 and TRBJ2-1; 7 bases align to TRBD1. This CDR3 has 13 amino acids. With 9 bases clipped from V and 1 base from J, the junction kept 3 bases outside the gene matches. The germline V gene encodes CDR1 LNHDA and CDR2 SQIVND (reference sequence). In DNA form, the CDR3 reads TGTGCCAGCAAACAGGGGTCCTACAATGAGCAGTTCTTC. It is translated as CASKQGSYNEQFF.

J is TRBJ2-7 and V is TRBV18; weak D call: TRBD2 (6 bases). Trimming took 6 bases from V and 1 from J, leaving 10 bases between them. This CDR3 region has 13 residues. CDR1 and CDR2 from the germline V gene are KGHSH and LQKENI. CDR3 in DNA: TGTGCCAGCTCCCCGGGACTTTCCTACGAGCAGTACGTC. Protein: CASSPGLSYEQYV.

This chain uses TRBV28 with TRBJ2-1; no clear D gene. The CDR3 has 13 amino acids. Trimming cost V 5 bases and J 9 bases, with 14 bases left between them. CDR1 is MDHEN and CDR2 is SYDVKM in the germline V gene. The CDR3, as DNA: TGTGCCAGCAGTGCCTTATCCCCTAGTGAGCAGTTCTTC. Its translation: CASSALSPSEQFF.

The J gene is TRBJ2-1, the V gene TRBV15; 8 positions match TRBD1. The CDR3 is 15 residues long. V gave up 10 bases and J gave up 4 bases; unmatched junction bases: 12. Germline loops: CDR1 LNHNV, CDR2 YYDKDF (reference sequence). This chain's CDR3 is CAIRSGTGTYNEQFF. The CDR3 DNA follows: TGTGCCATCCGATCCGGGACAGGCACTTACAATGAGCAGTTCTTC.

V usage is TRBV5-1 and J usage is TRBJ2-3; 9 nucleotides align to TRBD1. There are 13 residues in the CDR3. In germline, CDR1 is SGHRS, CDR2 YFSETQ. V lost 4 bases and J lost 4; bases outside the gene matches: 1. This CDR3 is CASSGDRADTQYF. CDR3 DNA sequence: TGCGCCAGCAGCGGGGACAGGGCAGATACGCAGTATTTT.

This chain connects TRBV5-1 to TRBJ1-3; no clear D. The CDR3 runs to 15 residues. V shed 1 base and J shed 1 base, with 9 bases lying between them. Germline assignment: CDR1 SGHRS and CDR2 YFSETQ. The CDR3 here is CASSLLGESGNTIYF. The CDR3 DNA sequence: TGCGCCAGCAGCTTGCTAGGAGAGTCTGGAAACACCATATATTTT.